Listed below are T cell receptor beta chains from one sample, sequenced in a study of cytomegalovirus exposure and HLA in healthy donors. The assay was immunoSEQ multiplex PCR, and TCRdb's table has in-frame clones only and misses some. This table lists 170,000 or so clones. The source material was PBMCs. The receptors come from a man aged 30 to 45 in good health and CMV-seronegative. Each CDR3 is given with its conserved first and last residue. Each record gives: D gene, V gene, J gene, CDR3 DNA, CDR3 protein. D genes are given only for firm matches.

d_call: -; v_call: TRBV5-1; j_call: TRBJ2-5; cdr3_nt: TGCGCCAGCAGCGCGTGGGAGTGGGAGACCCAGTACTTC; cdr3_aa: CASSAWEWETQYF
d_call: TRBD1; v_call: TRBV5-1; j_call: TRBJ1-5; cdr3_nt: TGCGCCAGCAGCCTTACCGGGACAGGGCAGGAAGAGCCCCAGCATTTT; cdr3_aa: CASSLTGTGQEEPQHF
d_call: TRBD1; v_call: TRBV2; j_call: TRBJ1-1; cdr3_nt: TGTGCCAGCCGGAGGACAGGGATGAACACTGAAGCTTTCTTT; cdr3_aa: CASRRTGMNTEAFF
d_call: TRBD1; v_call: TRBV11-3; j_call: TRBJ1-1; cdr3_nt: TGTGCCAGCAGCCCGGACAGGGGAGGAACCACTGAAGCTTTCTTT; cdr3_aa: CASSPDRGGTTEAFF
d_call: -; v_call: TRBV28; j_call: TRBJ2-1; cdr3_nt: TGTGCCAGCAGTCAACTCACCCTACAGGGACCCTACAATGAGCAGTTCTTC; cdr3_aa: CASSQLTLQGPYNEQFF
d_call: -; v_call: TRBV6-5; j_call: TRBJ1-1; cdr3_nt: TGTGCCAGCAGTTACTCGGGACTCCTGAACACTGAAGCTTTCTTT; cdr3_aa: CASSYSGLLNTEAFF
d_call: TRBD1; v_call: TRBV10-3; j_call: TRBJ2-7; cdr3_nt: TGTGCCATCAGTGCGGACAGGGCTTACGAGCAGTACTTC; cdr3_aa: CAISADRAYEQYF
d_call: TRBD1; v_call: TRBV10-3; j_call: TRBJ1-4; cdr3_nt: TGTGCCATCAGCATGACAGGGTCTAATGAAAAACTGTTTTTT; cdr3_aa: CAISMTGSNEKLFF
d_call: TRBD2; v_call: TRBV27; j_call: TRBJ2-1; cdr3_nt: TGTGCCAGCACCCAGACTAGCGCCAATGAGCAGTTCTTC; cdr3_aa: CASTQTSANEQFF
d_call: TRBD1; v_call: TRBV5-1; j_call: TRBJ2-1; cdr3_nt: TGCGCCAGCAGCCCAACCGGGACAGGCTACAATGAGCAGTTCTTC; cdr3_aa: CASSPTGTGYNEQFF
d_call: -; v_call: TRBV11-2; j_call: TRBJ2-7; cdr3_nt: TGTGCCAGCAGCTTAAGGACTGACTCCTACGAGCAGTACTTC; cdr3_aa: CASSLRTDSYEQYF
d_call: -; v_call: TRBV9; j_call: TRBJ1-3; cdr3_nt: TGTGCCAGCAGCTTTGCTCCGGGGGCTGGAAACACCATATATTTT; cdr3_aa: CASSFAPGAGNTIYF
d_call: -; v_call: TRBV5-1; j_call: TRBJ1-4; cdr3_nt: TGCGCCAGCAGCAGGGAGGCTAATGAAAAACTGTTTTTT; cdr3_aa: CASSREANEKLFF
d_call: -; v_call: TRBV7-6; j_call: TRBJ1-6; cdr3_nt: TGTGCCAGCAGCTTAGGAGGGCTCGATAATTCACCCCTCCACTTT; cdr3_aa: CASSLGGLDNSPLHF
d_call: TRBD1; v_call: TRBV9; j_call: TRBJ1-1; cdr3_nt: TGTGCCAGCAGCGTAGTGGTGACAGGGGGCAGTGAAGCTTTCTTT; cdr3_aa: CASSVVVTGGSEAFF
d_call: -; v_call: TRBV27; j_call: TRBJ1-5; cdr3_nt: TGTGCCAGCACCCTCAGTGGTTATAGCAATCAGCCCCAGCATTTT; cdr3_aa: CASTLSGYSNQPQHF
d_call: -; v_call: TRBV2; j_call: TRBJ2-1; cdr3_nt: TGTGCCAGCGGCTCCCAGCGGGCCTCTGGTGAGCAGTTCTTC; cdr3_aa: CASGSQRASGEQFF